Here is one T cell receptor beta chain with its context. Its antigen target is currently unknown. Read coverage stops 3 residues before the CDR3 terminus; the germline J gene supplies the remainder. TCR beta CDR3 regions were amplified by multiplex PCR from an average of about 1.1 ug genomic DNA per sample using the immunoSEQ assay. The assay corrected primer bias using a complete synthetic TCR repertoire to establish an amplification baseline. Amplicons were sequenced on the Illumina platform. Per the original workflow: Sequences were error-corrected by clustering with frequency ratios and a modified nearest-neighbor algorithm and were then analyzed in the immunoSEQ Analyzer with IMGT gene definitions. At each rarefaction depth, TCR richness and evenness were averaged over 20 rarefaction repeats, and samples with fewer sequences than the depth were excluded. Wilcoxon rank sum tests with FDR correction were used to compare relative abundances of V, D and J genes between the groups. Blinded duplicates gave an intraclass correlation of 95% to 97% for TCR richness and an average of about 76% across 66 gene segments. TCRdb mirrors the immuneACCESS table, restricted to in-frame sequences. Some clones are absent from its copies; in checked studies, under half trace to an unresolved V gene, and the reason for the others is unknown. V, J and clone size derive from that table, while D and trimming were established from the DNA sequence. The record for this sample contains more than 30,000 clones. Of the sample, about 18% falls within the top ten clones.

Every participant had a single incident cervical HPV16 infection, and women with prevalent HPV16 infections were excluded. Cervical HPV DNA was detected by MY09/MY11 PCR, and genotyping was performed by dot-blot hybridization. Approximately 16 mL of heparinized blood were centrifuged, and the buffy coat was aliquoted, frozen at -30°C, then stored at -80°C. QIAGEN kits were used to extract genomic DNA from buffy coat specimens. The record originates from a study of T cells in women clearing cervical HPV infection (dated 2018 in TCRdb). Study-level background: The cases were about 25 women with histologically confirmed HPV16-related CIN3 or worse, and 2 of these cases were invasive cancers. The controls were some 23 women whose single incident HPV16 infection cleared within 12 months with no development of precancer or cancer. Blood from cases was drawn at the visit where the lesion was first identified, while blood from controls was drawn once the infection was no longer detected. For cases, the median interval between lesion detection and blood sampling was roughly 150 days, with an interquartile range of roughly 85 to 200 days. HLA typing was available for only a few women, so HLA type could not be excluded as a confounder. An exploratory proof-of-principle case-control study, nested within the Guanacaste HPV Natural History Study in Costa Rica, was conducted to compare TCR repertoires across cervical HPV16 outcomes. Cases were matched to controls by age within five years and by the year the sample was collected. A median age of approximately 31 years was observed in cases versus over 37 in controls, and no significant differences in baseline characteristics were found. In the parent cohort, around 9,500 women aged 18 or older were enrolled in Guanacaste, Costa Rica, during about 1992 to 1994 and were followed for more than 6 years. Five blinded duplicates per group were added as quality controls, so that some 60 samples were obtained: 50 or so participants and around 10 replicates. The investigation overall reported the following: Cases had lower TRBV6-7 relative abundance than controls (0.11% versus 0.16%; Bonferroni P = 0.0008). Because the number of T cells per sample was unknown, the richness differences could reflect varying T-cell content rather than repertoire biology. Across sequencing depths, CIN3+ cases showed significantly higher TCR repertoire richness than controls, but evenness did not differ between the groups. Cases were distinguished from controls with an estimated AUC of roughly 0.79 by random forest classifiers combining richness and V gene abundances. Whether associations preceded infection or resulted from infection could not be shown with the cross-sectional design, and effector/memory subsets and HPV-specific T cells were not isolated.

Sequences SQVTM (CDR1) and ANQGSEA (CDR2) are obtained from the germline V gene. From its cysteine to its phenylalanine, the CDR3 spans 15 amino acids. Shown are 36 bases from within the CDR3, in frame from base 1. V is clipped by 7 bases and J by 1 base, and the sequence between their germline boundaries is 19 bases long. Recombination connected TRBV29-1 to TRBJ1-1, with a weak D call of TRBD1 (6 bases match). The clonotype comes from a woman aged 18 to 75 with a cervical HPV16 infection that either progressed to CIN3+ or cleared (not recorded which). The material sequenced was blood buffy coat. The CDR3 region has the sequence CSAKELETGNTEAFF. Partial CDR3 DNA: TGCAGCGCCAAGGAATTAGAGACAGGGAACACTGAA.